The T cell receptor beta chain described here comes from a study of CD8 T cells in ankylosing spondylitis. Overall study results and limits: Researchers reportedly found disease-linked clones significantly enriched in matched ankylosing spondylitis synovial fluid. What seemed typical of ankylosing spondylitis blood was a TCR beta motif built from several highly homologous variants.

This clonotype was recorded at least ten times. The antigen is unknown. Libraries of TCR beta came from quantitative 5'-RACE with molecular barcodes. Via MiXCR, TCRdb re-called the 5' RACE reads, giving one row per CDR3 protein. The sample comprises 200,000 to 300,000 distinct CDR3 sequences, under 12% of which are singletons, and approximately 2.5% rests with the top ten. The V gene lost 1 base and the J gene lost 4 bases, with 13 bases spanning the gap. The CDR3 loop spans 14 amino acids. Germline-derived CDR1 and CDR2 are DFQATT and SNEGSKA (reference sequence). Sequencing was carried out using blood, either unsorted or a sorted T cell fraction (not recorded which). The sequence was collected from a male donor with ankylosing spondylitis or in good health (not recorded which). The chain joins TRBV20-1 to TRBJ1-2, with D possibly TRBD1 on 5 matching bases. The CDR3 coding sequence is TGCAGTGCTAGAGTAGACAGCTTCAGCTATGGCTACACCTTC. It specifies CSARVDSFSYGYTF.